A single T cell receptor (beta chain) is shown here with its context. Its target is unknown. The entry originates in a study of long-term antiretroviral therapy in people with HIV. immunoSEQ v3.0 was run at survey level. The table came from immunoSEQ multiplex PCR; TCRdb's copy has only in-frame clones and leaves some out. Among approximately 25,000 clones, less than 80% were seen once, and the ten largest hold 9% to 10%. The CDR3 totals 14 residues. In germline, CDR1 is SGHDT, CDR2 YYEEEE. Deletions cut 0 bases from V and 3 bases from J, with 9 bases between. The study's findings and limits: CDR3 length ranges were narrower in HIV repertoires than in controls. Adherence to ART, viral resistance and therapy changes lacked any data.

This receptor was identified in a woman between 40 and 50 years old with HIV. The sample consisted of unsorted PBMCs, taken 1.2 years after starting antiretroviral therapy. This chain connects TRBV5-6 to TRBJ1-1; maybe TRBD1 (5 bases). Here the CDR3 reads CASSLARGYTEAFF. Here the CDR3 DNA reads TGTGCCAGCAGCTTGGCTCGGGGGTACACTGAAGCTTTCTTT. The full variable domain, in which reference TRBV5-6 and TRBJ1-1 provide the parts outside the CDR3, is DAGVTQSPTHLIKTRGQQVTLRCSPKSGHDTVSWYQQALGQGPQFIFQYYEEEERQRGNFPDRFSGHQFPNYSSELNVNALLLGDSALYLCASSLARGYTEAFFGQGTRLTVV.